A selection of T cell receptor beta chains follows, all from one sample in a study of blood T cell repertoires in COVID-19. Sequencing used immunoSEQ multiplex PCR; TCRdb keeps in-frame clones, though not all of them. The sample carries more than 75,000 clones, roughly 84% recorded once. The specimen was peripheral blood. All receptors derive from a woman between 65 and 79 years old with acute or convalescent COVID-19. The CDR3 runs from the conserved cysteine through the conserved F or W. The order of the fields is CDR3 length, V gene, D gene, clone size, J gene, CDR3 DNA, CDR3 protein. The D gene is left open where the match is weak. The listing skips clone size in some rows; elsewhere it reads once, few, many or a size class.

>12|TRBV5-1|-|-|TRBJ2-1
TGCGCCAGCAGCTTGCCGTACAATGAGCAGTTCTTC
CASSLPYNEQFF
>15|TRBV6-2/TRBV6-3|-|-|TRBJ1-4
TGTGCCAGCAGATACGGAGGGGCAACTAATGAAAAACTGTTTTTT
CASRYGGATNEKLFF
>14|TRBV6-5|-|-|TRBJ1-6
TGTGCCAGCAGCAGGGGACTAAATAATTCACCCCTCCACTTT
CASSRGLNNSPLHF
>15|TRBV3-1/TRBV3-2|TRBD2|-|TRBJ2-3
TGTGCCAGCAGCCAAGACGGGGGGGCCACAGATACGCAGTATTTT
CASSQDGGATDTQYF
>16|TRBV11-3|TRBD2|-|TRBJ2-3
TGTGCCAGCAGTCGCCCGTCGTGGGGGGGGTCAGATACGCAGTATTTT
CASSRPSWGGSDTQYF
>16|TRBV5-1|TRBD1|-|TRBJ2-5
TGCGCCAGCAGCTTCAGGACAGGGGGTAGGGAAGAGACCCAGTACTTC
CASSFRTGGREETQYF
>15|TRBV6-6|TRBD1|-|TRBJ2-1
TGTGCCAGCAGTCTGATACAGGGGGTTTACAATGAGCAGTTCTTC
CASSLIQGVYNEQFF
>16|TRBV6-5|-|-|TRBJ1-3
TGTGCCAGCAGTTACGGGCCGGGAGGCTCTGGAAACACCATATATTTT
CASSYGPGGSGNTIYF
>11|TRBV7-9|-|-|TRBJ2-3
TGTGCCAGCAGCCTATCAGATACGCAGTATTTT
CASSLSDTQYF
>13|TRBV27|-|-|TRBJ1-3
TGTGCCAGCAGTTTGAGGGAAGGAAACACCATATATTTT
CASSLREGNTIYF
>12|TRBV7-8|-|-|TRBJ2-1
TGTGCCAGCAGCTTAGCCCCGAATGAGCAGTTCTTC
CASSLAPNEQFF
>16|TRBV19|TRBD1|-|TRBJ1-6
TGTGCCAGTAGATTAACGGGGACAGCCTATAATTCACCCCTCCACTTT
CASRLTGTAYNSPLHF
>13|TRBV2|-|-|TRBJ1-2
TGTGCCAGCAGGTCGACACCTAACTATGGCTACACCTTC
CASRSTPNYGYTF
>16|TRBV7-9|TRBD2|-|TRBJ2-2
TGTGCCAGCAGCTTAGGACTAGCGGGAAACACCGGGGAGCTGTTTTTT
CASSLGLAGNTGELFF
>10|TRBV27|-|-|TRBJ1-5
TGTGCCACCGGCAATCAGCCCCAGCATTTT
CATGNQPQHF
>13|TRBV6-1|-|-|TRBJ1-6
TGTGCCAGCAGTGACAGGGATAATTCACCCCTCCACTTT
CASSDRDNSPLHF
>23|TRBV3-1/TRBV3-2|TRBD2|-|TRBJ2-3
TGTGCCAGCAGCAGACGACAGGGGTTAGGACTAGCGGGCCGAACGTATAGCACAGATACGCAGTATTTT
CASSRRQGLGLAGRTYSTDTQYF
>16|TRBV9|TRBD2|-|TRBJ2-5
TGTGCCAGCAGCGTTGGGACTAGCGGGATCCAAGAGACCCAGTACTTC
CASSVGTSGIQETQYF
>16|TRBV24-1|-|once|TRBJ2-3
TGTGCCACCAGTGATTTATCCTACAGGAGCACAGATACGCAGTATTTT
CATSDLSYRSTDTQYF
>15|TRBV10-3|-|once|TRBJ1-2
TGTGCCATCAGTGAGTCGTGGGAGGGACATAGTGGCTACACCTTC
CAISESWEGHSGYTF
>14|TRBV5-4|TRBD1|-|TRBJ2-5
TGTGCCAGCAGCTTGGGGACAGGGTTAGAGACCCAGTACTTC
CASSLGTGLETQYF
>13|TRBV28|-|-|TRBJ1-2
TGTGCCAGCGCTAGGGGCGGAAACTATGGCTACACCTTC
CASARGGNYGYTF